Sequencing of this T cell receptor beta chain was carried out in a study of blood T cells in healthy people across ages (dated by TCRdb to between 2014 and 2017). Regarding the complete study: In model experiments, roughly one uniquely barcoded TCR beta cDNA molecule per two T cells was captured by template switching. To track age-related changes in TCR beta repertoire diversity, the study relied on deep sequencing normalized with unique cDNA molecular identifiers. Using the same blood draw, the study looked at two additional independent replicas of 1 million unique cDNA reads for two donors, one aged 18 to 30 and the other aged 80 or older. Donors were grouped into four age groups: young (average approximately 16 years), middle-aged (under 40), aged (approximately 58) and long-lived (roughly 80). Donors of different ages were randomly distributed across sequencing lanes to avoid experimental bias.

The paper as a whole reports these results and caveats: Compared with the aged group, the long-lived group had more naive CD4+ T cells, fewer expanded clones and increased TCR diversity, a pattern suggesting age selection. Since profiling was done on bulk unsorted PBMCs, naive and antigen-experienced compartments could not be conclusively compared. Observed TCR beta diversity per million T cells fell roughly linearly with age, and a significant reduction was already apparent by age about 36. A strong correlation was found between observed TCR beta diversity and the percentage of naive T cells measured by flow cytometry. The CMV infection status of donors was not known, potentially confounding age-related changes in expanded clonotypes. Estimates of total diversity based on one million sequenced T cells were regarded as lower bounds and as underestimates.

Libraries were prepared through 5' RACE. Sequencing used an Illumina HiSeq 2500. A second about 7 to 12 cycle PCR used a sample-barcoded 5' primer and a J-beta primer mix. Each TCR beta cDNA molecule received a unique molecular identifier from a template-switch 5' adaptor carrying 12 random nucleotides. At least 2.5 million CDR3-containing paired-end reads were obtained from each sample. First-strand cDNA synthesis was performed from all RNA using the Mint cDNA synthesis kit, with priming by a TRBC-specific oligonucleotide. Following uracil-DNA glycosylase treatment, all cDNA underwent a first 18-cycle PCR with the universal primers M1SS and BC2_uni_R. On the study's bioinformatics: For normalization, 1 million high-quality reads were randomly selected from each sample, with every read carrying a distinct molecular identifier. Reads sharing molecular identifiers were discarded rather than binned into consensus sequences. MiTCR, set to a Q25 quality threshold and the strictest error-elimination algorithm, was used for CDR3 identification, clonotype clustering and error correction. Lower-bound total TCR beta diversity was estimated with a nonparametric unseen species model using Euler transformation. In TCRdb, the public reads were trimmed at Q25 with fastp and aligned with MiXCR, with productive beta chains retained. All rows with the same CDR3 protein become a single entry with the most common DNA and genes. These V and J calls rely on TCRdb rather than the paper's analysis. The table for this sample lists 700,000 to 900,000 distinct CDR3 sequences; about 55% of them were counted only once. Approximately 40% of the sample is in the top ten clones.

The count of this clonotype is one. Its recognized antigen is unknown. The junction departs from germline at one end; a sequencing error may be responsible. The approximately 41 donors, aged roughly 6 to 95 years, were systemically healthy Caucasian individuals from Russia. Ten milliliters of peripheral blood were drawn from each donor into EDTA-treated Vacutainer tubes. Ficoll-Paque density-gradient centrifugation was used to isolate PBMCs, with at least 6 million obtained per sample. Total RNA was extracted from PBMCs with Trizol reagent, with at least 5 micrograms obtained per sample. Naive CD45RAhigh/CD27high T cell percentages were measured by flow cytometry on a PBMC aliquot from every donor. Sequenced sample: blood. The clonotype originates from an elderly man in good health.

For the CDR3, the sequence is CASSGVGNSPPHF. In nucleotide form, the sequence is TGTGCCAGCAGTGGGGTGGGGAATTCACCCCCCCACTTT. The chain employs TRBV2 and TRBJ1-6; the D gene is unclear. Inclusive of the bounding cysteine and phenylalanine, the CDR3 is 13 residues long. The kept DNA is CDR3 alone, 39 bases in frame from the first base. As encoded in the germline V gene, CDR1 is SNHLY while CDR2 is FYNNEI.